A single TCR beta chain is shown here with its context. The data were taken from a study of blood T cell repertoires in COVID-19. Overall study context: There were acute and convalescent COVID-19 samples, and they came from the United States, Italy and Spain. PBMCs, B-cell-depleted T cells, or T cells provided the cDNA or gDNA that made up the material.

CDR3 length: 12 residues. The ends were cut back, 6 bases at V and 4 bases at J, with 7 bases in the middle. The V gene's germline CDR1 is MDHEN and CDR2 SYDVKM. As handled by the study authors: Amplification of reference gene primers provided the estimated nucleated cell counts. The table came from immunoSEQ multiplex PCR; TCRdb's copy has only in-frame clones and leaves some out. That table is the source of V, J and clone size, and D and trimming were worked out from the DNA. The sample has under 95,000 clones, roughly 83% seen once; the top ten hold about 10%. The clonotype originates from a human donor in a cohort sampled during active COVID-19. J is TRBJ1-5 and V is TRBV28; D may be TRBD1 (5 bases). The specimen was peripheral blood. The CDR3 sequence: CASRQVNQPQHF. CDR3 in DNA: TGTGCCAGCAGACAGGTTAATCAGCCCCAGCATTTT.